This TCR beta chain emerged from a study of blood T cell repertoires in COVID-19. The wider study: Sites in the United States, Italy and Spain provided acute and convalescent COVID-19 samples. In each case, the material was cDNA or gDNA derived from T cells, B-cell-depleted T cells, or PBMCs.

Profiling relied on immunoSEQ multiplex PCR, and the TCRdb table lists in-frame clones only, not all of them. The sample includes over 60,000 clones, approximately 80% seen only once; the top ten take roughly 47%. The CDR3 is 13 residues long. The V segment lost 5 bases and the J segment 6 bases; nucleotides outside the gene matches: 7. Germline-derived CDR1 and CDR2 are SGHRS and YFSETQ. Sequencing was done on a sample of peripheral blood. The rearrangement joins TRBV5-1 to TRBJ2-7; 8 bases line up with TRBD2. The TCR was taken from a woman older than 75 with acute or convalescent COVID-19. CDR3 residues: CASRREGPVEQYF. CDR3 sequence (DNA): TGCGCCAGCAGACGGGAGGGCCCTGTCGAGCAGTACTTC.